Below, 14 T cell receptor beta chains from the same sample are listed, as sequenced in a study of T cell repertoires in cytomegalovirus infection. The antigens for these receptors are not known. One entry per CDR3 protein results from TCRdb running MiXCR on the reads. The sample includes 55,000 to 85,000 distinct CDR3 sequences, 20% of them seen just once. The sample was CD8+ T cells from cultured PBMCs, taken from culture after CMV antigen stimulation. Receptors originate from a human donor in good health (CMV status not recorded). Some clones in this sample may be carry-over from other donors' samples.

The V call is TRBV7-2, the J call TRBJ2-1; 7 positions agree with TRBD1. The ends lost 5 bases at V and 3 bases at J; junction bases unmatched: 1. CDR1 SGHTA and CDR2 FQGNSA come from the germline V gene. The CDR3 runs to 13 residues. The CDR3 DNA reads as TGTGCCAGCAGCCGGACAGGCTACAATGAGCAGTTCTTC. Its protein product is CASSRTGYNEQFF.

The gene calls are TRBV19 and TRBJ2-3, with 7 bases matching TRBD2. The V segment lost 7 bases and the J segment 3 bases; nucleotides outside the gene matches: 10. This CDR3 spans 15 amino acids. CDR1 is LNHDA and CDR2 is SQIVND in the germline V gene (reference sequence). The CDR3 region has the DNA TGTGCCAGTACGCGGCGGGGGATACGTACAGATACGCAGTATTTT. This sequence encodes CASTRRGIRTDTQYF.

This clonotype was seen ten or more times. The genes are TRBV12-3 or TRBV12-4 and TRBJ2-5; 7 bases fit TRBD2. After removal of 4 bases from V and 5 bases from J, the junction contained 4 bases not matched to a gene. This CDR3 contains 13 residues. The CDR3 nucleotides are TGTGCCAGCAGTTCGGGACTATGGGAGACCCAGTACTTC. Its protein product is CASSSGLWETQYF.

This clonotype was detected ten times or more. The chain carries TRBV4-1 and TRBJ2-7; the D gene is possibly TRBD2 (6 bases). The CDR3 contains 13 residues. Germline CDR1 MGHRA, CDR2 YSYEKL. V gave up 4 bases and J gave up 3 bases, with 10 bases separating them. The CDR3 is CASSLAVFYEQYF. In DNA, the CDR3 is TGCGCCAGCAGCCTAGCGGTATTCTACGAGCAGTACTTC.

This chain connects TRBV13 to TRBJ2-5; the D is unclear. Per germline, CDR1 PRHDT and CDR2 FYEKMQ (reference sequence). The CDR3 has 13 amino acids. Trimming took off 2 bases at V and 5 bases at J, with 9 bases between the two ends. The CDR3 nucleotides are TGTGCCAGCAGCTTACAGGACCCGGAGACCCAGTACTTC. This gives the protein CASSLQDPETQYF.

This clonotype showed up just a few times. CDR3 protein: CAISDLRGYTF. Written as DNA, the CDR3 is TGTGCCATCAGCGATTTAAGGGGCTACACCTTC. This chain connects TRBV10-3 to TRBJ1-2; D gene ambiguous. The germline V and J ends were trimmed by 6 bases and 8 bases, with 10 bases remaining between them. Germline V lookup: CDR1 ENHRY, CDR2 SYGVKD. The CDR3 is 11 residues long.

A few counts support this clonotype. This chain uses TRBV6-8 with TRBJ2-1, with 11 positions matching TRBD2. V shed 0 bases, J shed 8 bases, and the junction held 6 bases outside the gene matches. This CDR3 has 16 amino acids. The germline V gene encodes CDR1 MNHGY and CDR2 SAAAGT. The CDR3 region has the DNA TGTGCCAGCAGTTACTCCCTAGCGGGGGGCCAGGATGAGCAGTTCTTC. As protein: CASSYSLAGGQDEQFF.

A few counts support this clonotype. The genes are TRBV11-2 and TRBJ2-3; 11 bases fit TRBD2. The CDR3 covers 17 residues. Trimming cost V 3 bases and J 2 bases; bases outside gene matches: 7. Germline V gives CDR1 SGHAT, CDR2 FQNNGV. This chain's CDR3 is CASSFPLAGEITDTQYF. In DNA, the CDR3 is TGTGCCAGCAGCTTCCCACTAGCGGGGGAAATCACAGATACGCAGTATTTT.

The rearrangement uses TRBV2 and TRBJ2-5, with D unclear. CDR3 length: 15 residues. The germline V and J ends were trimmed by 5 bases and 3 bases, with 16 bases remaining between them. Germline assignment: CDR1 SNHLY and CDR2 FYNNEI. The CDR3 loop is CASSLPPVREETQYF. As DNA, the CDR3 is TGTGCCAGCAGTTTACCGCCTGTACGGGAAGAGACCCAGTACTTC.

The V gene is TRBV6-5, the J gene TRBJ1-1; 7 bases map to TRBD1. CDR3 length equals 15 residues. Germline CDR1 is MNHEY and CDR2 is SVGAGI. Unmatched junction bases numbered 5, after V lost 0 bases and J lost 4 bases. The CDR3 sequence is CASSYSDRVGTEAFF. The CDR3, as DNA: TGTGCCAGCAGTTACTCCGACAGGGTTGGCACTGAAGCTTTCTTT.

V is TRBV12-3 or TRBV12-4 and J is TRBJ1-1, with D possibly being TRBD1 (5 bases). The CDR3 spans 14 residues. Trimming removed 6 bases from V and 4 bases from J, with 15 bases in between. As DNA, the CDR3 is TGTGCCAGCAGCCCACTCATGGGGGGCACTGAAGCTTTCTTT. It specifies CASSPLMGGTEAFF.

The chain carries TRBV6-1 and TRBJ2-1; no clear D. V shed 5 bases and J shed 1 base, with 9 bases lying between them. Germline CDR1 reads MNHNS; CDR2 reads SASEGT. The CDR3 sequence is 14 residues long. Here the CDR3 reads CASSLFESYNEQFF. The CDR3 coding sequence is TGTGCCAGCAGTCTTTTTGAGTCCTACAATGAGCAGTTCTTC.

In its sample, this clonotype was seen a few times. This chain joins TRBV7-8 and TRBJ1-1, with D perhaps matching TRBD1 (6 bases). Germline lookup yields CDR1 SGHVS and CDR2 FQNEAQ. With 3 bases removed from V and 4 bases from J, the gap between germline ends came to 15 bases. The CDR3 extends over 15 amino acids. CDR3 sequence reads: CASSFGGGPVTEAFF. The DNA for the CDR3 is TGTGCCAGCAGCTTTGGTGGGGGGCCGGTCACTGAAGCTTTCTTT.

The chain is built from TRBV7-9 and TRBJ1-1, with D unclear. Germline V gene data show CDR1 as SEHNR and CDR2 as FQNEAQ (reference sequence). The CDR3 runs 15 residues. V was trimmed by 1 base and J by 0 bases, leaving 9 bases between them. The CDR3 sequence: CASSLVLGMNTEAFF. CDR3 nucleotide sequence: TGTGCCAGCAGCTTAGTTTTAGGGATGAACACTGAAGCTTTCTTT. Using reference TRBV7-9 and TRBJ1-1 for the parts outside the CDR3, the full variable domain is DTGVSQNPRHKITKRGQNVTFRCDPISEHNRLYWYRQTLGQGPEFLTYFQNEAQLEKSRLLSDRFSAERPKGSFSTLEIQRTEQGDSAMYLCASSLVLGMNTEAFFGQGTRLTVV.